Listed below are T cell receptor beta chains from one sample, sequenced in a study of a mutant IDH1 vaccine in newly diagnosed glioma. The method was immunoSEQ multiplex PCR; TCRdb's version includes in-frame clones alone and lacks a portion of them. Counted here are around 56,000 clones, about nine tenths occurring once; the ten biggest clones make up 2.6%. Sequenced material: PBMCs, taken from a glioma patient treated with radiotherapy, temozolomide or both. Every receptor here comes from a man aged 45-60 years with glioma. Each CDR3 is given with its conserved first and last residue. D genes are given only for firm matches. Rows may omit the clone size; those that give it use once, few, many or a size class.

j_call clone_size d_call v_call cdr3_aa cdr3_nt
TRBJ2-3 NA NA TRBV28 CASSLRVASTDTQYF TGTGCCAGCAGTTTGAGAGTAGCGAGCACAGATACGCAGTATTTT
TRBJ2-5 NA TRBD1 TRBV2 CASVDRGRPEETQYF TGTGCCAGCGTAGACAGGGGGCGCCCCGAGGAGACCCAGTACTTC
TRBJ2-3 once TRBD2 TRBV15 CATSRGAGDPDTQYF TGTGCCACCAGCAGAGGTGCGGGAGATCCAGATACGCAGTATTTT
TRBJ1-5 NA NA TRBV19 CASSNGPGLGQPQHF TGTGCCAGTAGTAACGGTCCGGGGTTGGGACAGCCCCAGCATTTT
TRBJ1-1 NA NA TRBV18 CASSPGTTMNTEAFF TGTGCCAGCTCACCCGGGACAACTATGAACACTGAAGCTTTCTTT
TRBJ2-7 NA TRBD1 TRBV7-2 CASSPGRGPREQYF TGTGCCAGCAGCCCCGGCAGGGGGCCGAGGGAGCAGTACTTC
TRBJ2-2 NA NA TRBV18 CASSPGGDTGELFF TGTGCCAGCTCACCAGGGGGTGACACCGGGGAGCTGTTTTTT
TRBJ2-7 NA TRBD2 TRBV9 CASGAAGTSAEMAF TGTGCCAGCGGGGCCGCCGGGACTAGCGCGGAGATGGCCTTC
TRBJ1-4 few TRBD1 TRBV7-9 CASSPTDRAEKLFF TGTGCCAGCAGCCCAACAGACAGGGCAGAAAAACTGTTTTTT
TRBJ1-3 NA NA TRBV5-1 CASSLGLSAGNTIYF TGCGCCAGCAGCTTGGGGCTCTCGGCTGGAAACACCATATATTTT
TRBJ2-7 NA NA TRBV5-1 CASSPGGYEQYF TGCGCCAGCAGCCCAGGAGGGTACGAGCAGTACTTC
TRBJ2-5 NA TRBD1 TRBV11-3 CASSLGLTGQGDETQYF TGTGCCAGCAGCTTAGGACTAACGGGACAGGGCGACGAGACCCAGTACTTC
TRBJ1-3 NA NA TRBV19 CASSIGGSSGNTIYF TGTGCCAGTAGTATAGGCGGAAGCTCTGGAAACACCATATATTTT
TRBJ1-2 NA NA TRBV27 CASSLAEGYGYTF TGTGCCAGCAGTTTAGCAGAGGGATATGGCTACACCTTC
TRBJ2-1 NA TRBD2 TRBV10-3 CAISESRPSGEHEQFF TGTGCCATCAGTGAGTCGAGGCCTAGCGGGGAACATGAGCAGTTCTTC
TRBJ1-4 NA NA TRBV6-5 CASSYKRTTNEKLFF TGTGCCAGCAGTTACAAACGGACAACTAATGAAAAACTGTTTTTT
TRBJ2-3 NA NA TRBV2 CASTLADSSEGDTQYF TGTGCCAGCACCTTGGCGGACAGCTCCGAAGGAGATACGCAGTATTTT
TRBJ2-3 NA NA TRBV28 CASLDGGLTDTQYF TGTGCCAGCCTCGACGGAGGGTTGACAGATACGCAGTATTTT
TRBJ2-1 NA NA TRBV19 CASSMERDEQFF TGTGCCAGTAGTATGGAGAGGGATGAGCAGTTCTTC
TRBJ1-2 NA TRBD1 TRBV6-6 CASSYAGTGAYGYTF TGTGCCAGCAGTTACGCCGGGACAGGGGCATATGGCTACACCTTC
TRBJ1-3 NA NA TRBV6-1 CASSEPGRGTSGNTIYF TGTGCCAGCAGTGAACCAGGTCGGGGGACTTCTGGAAACACCATATATTTT
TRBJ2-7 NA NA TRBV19 CASSIVPGSSYEQYF TGTGCCAGTAGTATAGTACCGGGCTCCTCCTACGAGCAGTACTTC
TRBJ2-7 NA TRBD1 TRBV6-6 CASSDLTGGSYEQYF TGTGCCAGCAGTGACCTGACAGGGGGCTCCTACGAGCAGTACTTC
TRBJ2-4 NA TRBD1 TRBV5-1 CASSSDRGRAKNIQYF TGCGCCAGCAGTTCGGACAGGGGGCGAGCCAAAAACATTCAGTACTTC
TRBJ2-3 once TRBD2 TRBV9 CASSHGGGGTTDTQYF TGTGCCAGCAGCCATGGGGGGGGAGGAACCACAGATACGCAGTATTTT
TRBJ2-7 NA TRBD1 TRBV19 CASSIYRGGGEQYF TGTGCCAGTAGTATCTACCGAGGGGGCGGCGAGCAGTACTTC
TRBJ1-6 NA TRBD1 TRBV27 CASSYDRGPNSPLHF TGTGCCAGCAGTTACGACAGGGGGCCTAATTCACCCCTCCACTTT
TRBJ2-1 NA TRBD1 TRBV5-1 CASSLTGVRSSYNEQFF TGCGCCAGCAGCTTGACAGGGGTCCGAAGCTCCTACAATGAGCAGTTCTTC
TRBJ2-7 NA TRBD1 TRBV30 CAWSEGQGAYEQYF TGTGCCTGGAGCGAGGGACAGGGGGCGTACGAGCAGTACTTC
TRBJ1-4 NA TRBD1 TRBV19 CASSFTGGINEKLFF TGTGCCAGTAGTTTTACAGGGGGAATTAATGAAAAACTGTTTTTT
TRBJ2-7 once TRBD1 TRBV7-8 CASRALGQGTYEQYF TGTGCCAGCAGAGCCTTGGGACAGGGGACCTACGAGCAGTACTTC
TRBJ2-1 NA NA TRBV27 CASSFGFRGYNEQFF TGTGCCAGCAGTTTTGGGTTTCGGGGCTACAATGAGCAGTTCTTC
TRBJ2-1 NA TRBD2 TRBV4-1 CASSLGGGGGDEQFF TGCGCCAGCAGCCTAGGAGGCGGGGGGGGTGATGAGCAGTTCTTC
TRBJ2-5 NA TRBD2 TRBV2 CASRFQRGATETQYF TGTGCCAGCAGATTTCAGCGGGGCGCCACGGAGACCCAGTACTTC
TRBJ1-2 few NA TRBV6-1 CASGSRDSNYGYTF TGTGCCAGCGGAAGCAGGGACTCTAACTATGGCTACACCTTC
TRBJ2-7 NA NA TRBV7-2 CASSLAGTATYEQYF TGTGCCAGCAGCTTAGCCGGGACGGCAACCTACGAGCAGTACTTC
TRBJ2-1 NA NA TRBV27 CATLTGQLQFF TGTGCCACCCTTACCGGACAGCTCCAGTTCTTC
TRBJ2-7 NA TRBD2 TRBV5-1 CASSLGLASYEQYF TGCGCCAGCAGCTTGGGACTAGCGTCCTACGAGCAGTACTTC
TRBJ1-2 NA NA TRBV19 CASSILGGGYTF TGTGCCAGTAGTATTTTGGGCGGCGGCTACACCTTC
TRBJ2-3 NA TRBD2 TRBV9 CASSVSGTSGRGNTQYF TGTGCCAGCAGCGTATCTGGGACTAGCGGGAGAGGAAATACGCAGTATTTT
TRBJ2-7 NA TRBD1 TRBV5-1 CASSVDRAGNEQYF TGCGCCAGCAGCGTGGACAGGGCTGGAAACGAGCAGTACTTC
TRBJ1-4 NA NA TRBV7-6 CASSAGGTTNEKLFF TGTGCCAGCAGCGCCGGGGGGACGACTAATGAAAAACTGTTTTTT
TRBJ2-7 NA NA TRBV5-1 CASSRGGQVDEQYF TGCGCCAGCAGCCGGGGGGGACAGGTCGACGAGCAGTACTTC
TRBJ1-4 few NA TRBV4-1 CASSQAGTLPLATNEKLFF TGCGCCAGCAGCCAAGCTGGCACATTACCCCTCGCAACTAATGAAAAACTGTTTTTT
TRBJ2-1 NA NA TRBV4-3 CASSRLTDSSYNEQFF TGCGCCAGCAGCCGACTGACCGACAGCTCCTACAATGAGCAGTTCTTC
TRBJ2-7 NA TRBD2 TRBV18 CASSPRERGEQYF TGTGCCAGCTCACCGCGGGAGCGTGGAGAGCAGTACTTC
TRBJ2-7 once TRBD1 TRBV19 CASTGTAAYEQYF TGTGCCAGTACCGGGACAGCGGCCTACGAGCAGTACTTC
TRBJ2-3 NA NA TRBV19 CASSMVRGTDTQYF TGTGCCAGTAGTATGGTCAGGGGAACAGATACGCAGTATTTT
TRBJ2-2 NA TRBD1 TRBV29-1 CSVAMTGDTGELFF TGCAGCGTTGCTATGACAGGGGACACCGGGGAGCTGTTTTTT
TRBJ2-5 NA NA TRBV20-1 CSASQGETQYF TGCAGTGCTAGTCAGGGGGAGACCCAGTACTTC
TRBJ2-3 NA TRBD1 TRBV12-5 CASGTGAGGTDTQYF TGTGCTAGTGGTACAGGGGCAGGAGGTACAGATACGCAGTATTTT
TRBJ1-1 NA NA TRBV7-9 CASERDTEAFF TGTGCCAGCGAAAGAGATACTGAAGCTTTCTTT
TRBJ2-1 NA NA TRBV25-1 CASSETLQGLYNEQFF TGTGCCAGCAGTGAAACTCTACAAGGTCTATACAATGAGCAGTTCTTC